This TCR beta chain was identified during a study of sequential checkpoint blockade in melanoma. Overall study context: Under 25 patients had matched tumor biopsies before treatment and at week 13 after nivolumab or ipilimumab alone.

To note about this clone: Its specificity is unknown.

Study observations and caveats: In arm A, pretreatment tumor clonality was associated with response.

Treatment of the sample: randomized to nivolumab then ipilimumab (arm A) or the reverse (arm B). Sequencing used immunoSEQ multiplex PCR; TCRdb keeps in-frame clones, though not all of them. This sample has some 19,000 clones; 27% occur once, and the top ten carry about 6.7%. Unmatched junction bases numbered 3, after V lost 7 bases and J lost 3 bases. Germline V gives CDR1 MNHGY, CDR2 SAAAGT. The CDR3 totals 12 residues. This clonotype was sampled from a human donor with melanoma. The chain has TRBV6-8 and TRBJ2-7; 7 bases line up with TRBD1. The specimen comprised tumor tissue (inferred from file names), sampled from a patient given nivolumab and ipilimumab in sequence. The CDR3 reads CASNRGIYEQYF. The CDR3 bases are TGTGCCAGCAACAGGGGCATCTACGAGCAGTACTTC.